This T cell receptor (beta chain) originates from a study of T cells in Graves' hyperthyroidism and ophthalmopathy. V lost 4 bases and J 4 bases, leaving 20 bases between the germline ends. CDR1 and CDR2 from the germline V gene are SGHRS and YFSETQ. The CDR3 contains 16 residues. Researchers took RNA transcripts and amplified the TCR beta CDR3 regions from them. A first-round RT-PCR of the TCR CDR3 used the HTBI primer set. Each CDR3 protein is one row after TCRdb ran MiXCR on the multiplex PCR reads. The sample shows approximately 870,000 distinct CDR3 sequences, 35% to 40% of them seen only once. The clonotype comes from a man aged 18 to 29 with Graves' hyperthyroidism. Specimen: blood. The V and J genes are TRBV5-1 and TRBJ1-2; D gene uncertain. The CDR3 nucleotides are TGCGCCAGCAGCCGGGAGGGCCCGGGGAGCGGCTATGGCTACACCTTC. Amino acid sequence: CASSREGPGSGYGYTF.